Listed below are T cell receptor beta chains from one sample, sequenced in a study of regulatory T cells in long-lasting Graves disease. TCRdb used MiXCR to reprocess the multiplex PCR reads, holding one entry per CDR3 protein. The data hold 300,000 or so distinct CDR3 sequences, with about 19% observed a single time. The sequencing used peripheral blood mononuclear cells (PBMCs), collected when the disease was refractory, from a patient treated with antithyroid drugs. The source of these receptors is a female donor with Graves disease. Both conserved end residues are part of each CDR3. A D gene is named only where the DNA matches it firmly. The listing skips clone size in some rows; elsewhere it reads once, few, many or a size class.

-	TRBJ1-2	TRBV29-1	many	TGCAGCGTCGAGAGCCGGGACGAGGGGGTCTATGGCTACACCTTC	CSVESRDEGVYGYTF
-	TRBJ1-4	TRBV7-9	-	TGTGCCAGCAGCTTAGGAGACAGTCGTTCTGAAAAACTGTTTTTT	CASSLGDSRSEKLFF
-	TRBJ1-2	TRBV30	many	TGTGCCTGCCTGCAGGGAAGCTATGGCTACACCTTC	CACLQGSYGYTF
-	TRBJ1-2	TRBV29-1	many	TGCAGCGTTGAGGGTCAGGGCCGTGGCTACACCTTC	CSVEGQGRGYTF
-	TRBJ1-2	TRBV27	many	TGTGCCAGCAGTTTAGCCGGGGGCTTGAATGGCTACACCTTC	CASSLAGGLNGYTF
-	TRBJ1-4	TRBV24-1	many	TGTGCCACCAGTGTGGGGCCACGAGAAAAACTGTTTTTT	CATSVGPREKLFF
TRBD1	TRBJ2-2	TRBV7-2	-	TGTGCCAGCAGCTTACGCCCACCGGGACAGGGATTTCTCGGGGAGCTGTTTTTT	CASSLRPPGQGFLGELFF
-	TRBJ1-4	TRBV7-9	-	TGTGCCAGCAGCCCAGGGAAAAAACTGTTTTTT	CASSPGKKLFF
TRBD1	TRBJ1-3	TRBV6-2/TRBV6-3	few	TGTGCCAGCAGTTACCAAGACAGGGTCGCTGGAAACACCATATATTTT	CASSYQDRVAGNTIYF
-	TRBJ2-5	TRBV27	-	TGTGCCAGCAGTTTATTTGGGGTAGGAGGGCAAGAGACCCAGTACTTC	CASSLFGVGGQETQYF
TRBD1	TRBJ1-4	TRBV28	many	TGTGCCAGCAGTCATGTACCGGGACAGGGAGTCGAAAAACTGTTTTTT	CASSHVPGQGVEKLFF
TRBD1	TRBJ2-7	TRBV7-9	-	TGTGCCAGCAGCTTAGCTCTGGGACAGGCAGACGAGCAGTACTTC	CASSLALGQADEQYF
-	TRBJ2-2	TRBV6-1	-	TGTGCCAGCAGCCTTAGCCTCTTCGCCAGGGAGCTGTTTTTT	CASSLSLFARELFF
TRBD1	TRBJ2-5	TRBV9	many	TGTGCCAGCAGCGTTAGAGGACAGGGAGGAGAGACCCAGTACTTC	CASSVRGQGGETQYF
-	TRBJ1-6	TRBV14	-	TGTGCCAGCAGTCCCCGGTTCTATAATTCACCCCTCCACTTT	CASSPRFYNSPLHF
-	TRBJ1-1	TRBV6-1	many	TGTGCCAGCAAGGTATCTGAAGCTTTCTTT	CASKVSEAFF
TRBD1	TRBJ2-5	TRBV5-6	few	TGTGCCAGCAGCGTCAGGGGGCCGGAGACCCAGTACTTC	CASSVRGPETQYF
-	TRBJ2-2	TRBV12-3/TRBV12-4	many	TGTGCCAGCAGTTTCCGTCAGGGGTTCCCCGGGGAGCTGTTTTTT	CASSFRQGFPGELFF